This T cell receptor beta chain stems from a study of blood T cell repertoires in COVID-19. As for the study in general: Italy, Spain and the United States were the sources of the convalescent and acute COVID-19 samples.

The assay was immunoSEQ multiplex PCR, and TCRdb's table has in-frame clones only and misses some. Seen here are over 90,000 clones, around 86% observed once, and the top ten hold about 3%. Germline CDR1 reads SGHTA; CDR2 reads FQGNSA. Trimming pared 6 bases from V and 2 bases from J, leaving 13 bases between. This CDR3 comprises 14 residues. This receptor was identified in a man aged 50 to 59 with active or convalescent COVID-19. V is TRBV7-2 and J is TRBJ2-5; a weak D match, TRBD1 (6 bases). Sequenced input: peripheral blood. DNA of the CDR3: TGTGCCAGCAGTTACGTTACAGGGCAAGAGACCCAGTACTTC. This sequence encodes CASSYVTGQETQYF.